The 13 T cell receptor beta chains given below trace back to one sample, sequenced in a study of blood T cell repertoires in COVID-19. Sequenced by immunoSEQ multiplex PCR; TCRdb stores in-frame clones only, minus some. This sample has around 120,000 clones, with roughly nine tenths found just once. Sequencing input: peripheral blood. Every receptor here comes from a man aged 55 to 69 with COVID-19, enrolled during active disease.

The genes are TRBV11-2 and TRBJ2-1; TRBD2 aligns across 13 bases. The CDR3 is 16 residues long. Germline CDR1 and CDR2: SGHAT and FQNNGV. The V gene end was trimmed by 4 bases and the J gene end by 3 bases; junction bases not matched to a gene: 3. CDR3 loop: CASSSTSGRFYNEQFF. CDR3 coding DNA: TGTGCCAGCAGCTCGACTAGCGGGAGGTTCTACAATGAGCAGTTCTTC.

This sequence joins TRBV9 and TRBJ1-1; D may be TRBD1 (6 bases). The length of the CDR3 is 13 residues. V was clipped by 4 bases and J by 8 bases, with 15 bases between them. Germline V CDR1 and CDR2: SGDLS, YYNGEE. The CDR3: CASSPAGANEAFF. For the CDR3, the DNA is TGTGCCAGCAGCCCAGCGGGGGCCAACGAAGCTTTCTTT.

This clone has just one count. CDR3 residues: CASSLGENQPQHF. The CDR3 nucleotides are TGTGCCAGCAGCTTAGGCGAAAATCAGCCCCAGCATTTT. The V gene is TRBV11-3, the J gene TRBJ1-5; no clear D. The CDR3 extends over 13 amino acids. Trimming removed 1 base from V and 4 bases from J, with 5 bases in between. Germline loops: CDR1 SGHNT, CDR2 YENEEA.

This chain's CDR3 is CAIRGQGNEKLFF. Written as DNA, the CDR3 is TGTGCCATCAGGGGACAGGGGAATGAAAAACTGTTTTTT. The chain couples TRBV10-3 to TRBJ1-4; 10 bases align to TRBD1. CDR1 and CDR2 (germline): ENHRY, SYGVKD. This CDR3 has 13 amino acids. V shed 6 bases, J shed 5 bases, and the junction held 0 bases outside the gene matches.

The genes are TRBV4-3 and TRBJ1-2; maybe TRBD1 (6 bases). There are 16 residues in the CDR3. The ends were cut back, 1 base at V and 0 bases at J, with 12 bases in the middle. CDR1 LGHNA and CDR2 YSLEER come from the germline V gene. The CDR3 loop is CASSQVRTDPNYGYTF. The CDR3 DNA reads TGCGCCAGCAGCCAAGTCCGGACAGACCCTAACTATGGCTACACCTTC.

This chain connects TRBV19 to TRBJ1-3; a weak D match, TRBD1 (5 bases). The CDR3 runs 17 residues. The germline V gene has CDR1 LNHDA and CDR2 SQIVND (reference sequence). Trimming left V 6 bases short and J 0 bases short, with 18 bases between. CDR3: CASSTYLDSYSGNTIYF. CDR3 DNA sequence: TGTGCCAGTAGCACTTACCTTGACAGTTACTCTGGAAACACCATATATTTT.

The chain uses TRBV18 and TRBJ2-5; 8 bases agree with TRBD2. The V gene's germline CDR1 is KGHSH and CDR2 LQKENI. Trimming removed 4 bases from V and 3 bases from J; junction bases left unmatched: 10. This CDR3 region has 16 residues. CDR3 nucleotides: TGTGCCAGCTCACTATCGAGCGGGAGCTGGGAAGAGACCCAGTACTTC. Protein product: CASSLSSGSWEETQYF.

The J gene is TRBJ2-2, the V gene TRBV28, with a possible D match to TRBD2 (5 bases). The V end was cut by 5 bases, the J end by 4 bases, with 14 bases between. This CDR3 is 15 amino acids long. Germline assignment: CDR1 MDHEN and CDR2 SYDVKM. The CDR3 DNA is TGTGCCAGCAGTCCGGACTCGGAACTCACCGGGGAGCTGTTTTTT. Encoded protein: CASSPDSELTGELFF.

In DNA form, the CDR3 reads TGTGCCAGTAGTATCTCCGGGACAGGTTCCTACGAGCAGTACTTC. It yields the protein CASSISGTGSYEQYF. V usage is TRBV19 and J usage is TRBJ2-7, with 8 positions matching TRBD1. The germline V gene has CDR1 LNHDA and CDR2 SQIVND (reference sequence). The CDR3 runs to 15 residues. V was clipped by 3 bases and J by 1 base; unmatched bases: 5. Looking up the rest from reference TRBV19 and TRBJ2-7 gives the full variable domain: DGGITQSPKYLFRKEGQNVTLSCEQNLNHDAMYWYRQDPGQGLRLIYYSQIVNDFQKGDIAEGYSVSREKKESFPLTVTSAQKNPTAFYLCASSISGTGSYEQYFGPGTRLTVT.

This chain connects TRBV4-2 to TRBJ1-1, with 8 bases fitting TRBD1. The V gene end was trimmed by 2 bases and the J gene end by 4 bases; junction bases not matched to a gene: 3. The CDR3 runs 14 residues. The germline V gene encodes CDR1 LGHNA and CDR2 YNFKEQ. CDR3 sequence reads: CASSQYRGGTEAFF. The CDR3 nucleotides read TGTGCCAGCAGCCAATACAGGGGGGGCACTGAAGCTTTCTTT.

This clone was picked up one time. The rearrangement uses TRBV4-3 and TRBJ1-5, with TRBD1 as a possible D gene (6 bases). Deletions cut 4 bases from V and 4 bases from J, with 11 bases between. The CDR3 is 14 amino acids. CDR1 LGHNA and CDR2 YSLEER come from the germline V gene. The CDR3 region is CASSRLQGNQPQHF. In DNA form, the CDR3 reads TGCGCCAGCAGCCGCCTTCAGGGGAATCAGCCCCAGCATTTT.

By share, this clone ranks as medium-sized. V and J are TRBV19 and TRBJ2-1; TRBD1 aligns across 8 bases. CDR1 is LNHDA, CDR2 SQIVND, per germline (reference sequence). The CDR3 consists of 14 residues. Germline trimming cut 1 base from V and 7 bases from J; bases unmatched to any gene: 3. This chain's CDR3 is CASSIGQGANEQFF. The CDR3 DNA reads as TGTGCCAGTAGTATAGGGCAGGGGGCGAATGAGCAGTTCTTC.

The chain links TRBV2 to TRBJ1-1; no definite D call. There are 12 residues in the CDR3. V lost 6 bases and J lost 1, with 6 bases in between. Germline-derived CDR1 and CDR2 are SNHLY and FYNNEI. CDR3 in amino acids: CASRKQNTEAFF. CDR3 nucleotide sequence: TGTGCCAGCAGAAAACAGAACACTGAAGCTTTCTTT. The whole variable domain, filled in from reference TRBV2 and TRBJ1-1, reads EPEVTQTPSHQVTQMGQEVILRCVPISNHLYFYWYRQILGQKVEFLVSFYNNEISEKSEIFDDQFSVERPDGSNFTLKIRSTKLEDSAMYFCASRKQNTEAFFGQGTRLTVV.